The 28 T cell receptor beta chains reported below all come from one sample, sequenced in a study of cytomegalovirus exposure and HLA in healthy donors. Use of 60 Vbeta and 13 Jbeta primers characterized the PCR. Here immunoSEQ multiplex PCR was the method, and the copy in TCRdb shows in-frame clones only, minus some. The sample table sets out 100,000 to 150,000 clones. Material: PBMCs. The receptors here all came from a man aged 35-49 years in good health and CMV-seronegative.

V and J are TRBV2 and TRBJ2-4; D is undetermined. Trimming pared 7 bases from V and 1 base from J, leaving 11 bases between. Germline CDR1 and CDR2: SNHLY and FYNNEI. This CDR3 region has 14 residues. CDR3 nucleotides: TGTGCCAGCATTCTCGAAGAGGCCAAAAACATTCAGTACTTC. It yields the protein CASILEEAKNIQYF. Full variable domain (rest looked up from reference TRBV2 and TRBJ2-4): EPEVTQTPSHQVTQMGQEVILRCVPISNHLYFYWYRQILGQKVEFLVSFYNNEISEKSEIFDDQFSVERPDGSNFTLKIRSTKLEDSAMYFCASILEEAKNIQYFGAGTRLSVL.

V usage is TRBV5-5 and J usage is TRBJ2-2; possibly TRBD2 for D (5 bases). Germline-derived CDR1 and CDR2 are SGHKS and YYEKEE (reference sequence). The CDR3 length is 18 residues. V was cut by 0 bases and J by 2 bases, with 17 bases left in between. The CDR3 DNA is TGTGCCAGCAGCTTGGAAGAGCGGTCCTCCCTAAACACCGGGGAGCTGTTTTTT. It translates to CASSLEERSSLNTGELFF.

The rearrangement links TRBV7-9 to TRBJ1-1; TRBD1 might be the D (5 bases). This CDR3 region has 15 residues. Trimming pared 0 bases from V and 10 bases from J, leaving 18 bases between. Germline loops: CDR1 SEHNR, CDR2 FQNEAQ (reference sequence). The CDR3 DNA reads TGTGCCAGCAGCTTAGCCATGCCAGGGCAGCAAGGAGCTTTCTTT. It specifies CASSLAMPGQQGAFF.

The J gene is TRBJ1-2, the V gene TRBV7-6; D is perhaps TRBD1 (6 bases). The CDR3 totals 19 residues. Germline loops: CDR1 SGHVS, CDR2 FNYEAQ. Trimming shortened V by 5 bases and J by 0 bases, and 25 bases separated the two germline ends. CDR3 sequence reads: CASSPLLGSGTPSNYGYTF. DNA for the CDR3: TGTGCCAGCAGCCCACTACTGGGGAGCGGGACACCTTCTAACTATGGCTACACCTTC. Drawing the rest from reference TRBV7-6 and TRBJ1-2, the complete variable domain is GAGVSQSPRYKVTKRGQDVALRCDPISGHVSLYWYRQALGQGPEFLTYFNYEAQQDKSGLPNDRFSAERPEGSISTLTIQRTEQRDSAMYRCASSPLLGSGTPSNYGYTFGSGTRLTVV.

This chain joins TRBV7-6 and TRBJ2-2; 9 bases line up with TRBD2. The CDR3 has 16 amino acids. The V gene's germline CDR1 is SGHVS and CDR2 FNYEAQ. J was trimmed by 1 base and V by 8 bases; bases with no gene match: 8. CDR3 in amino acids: CASGPLSGGNTGELFF. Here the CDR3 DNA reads TGTGCCAGCGGCCCCCTTAGCGGGGGGAACACCGGGGAGCTGTTTTTT.

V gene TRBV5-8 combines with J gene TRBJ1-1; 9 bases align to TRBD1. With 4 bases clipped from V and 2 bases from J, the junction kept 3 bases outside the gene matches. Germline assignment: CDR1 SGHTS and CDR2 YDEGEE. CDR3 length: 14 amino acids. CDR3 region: CASSRGQGNTEAFF. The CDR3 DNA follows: TGTGCCAGCAGCAGGGGACAGGGCAACACTGAAGCTTTCTTT.

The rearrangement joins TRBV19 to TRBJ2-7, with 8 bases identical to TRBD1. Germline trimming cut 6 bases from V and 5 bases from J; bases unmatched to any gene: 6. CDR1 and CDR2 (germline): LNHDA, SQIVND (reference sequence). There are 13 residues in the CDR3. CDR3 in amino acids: CASRKTGDHEQYF. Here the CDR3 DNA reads TGTGCCAGTAGAAAGACAGGGGACCACGAGCAGTACTTC.

The CDR3 loop reads CASSLVRQGGNHEKLFF. CDR3 bases: TGTGCCAGCAGCTTGGTGCGACAGGGGGGAAATCATGAAAAACTGTTTTTT. The rearrangement links TRBV5-6 to TRBJ1-4; 9 nucleotides agree with TRBD1. Germline V CDR1 and CDR2: SGHDT, YYEEEE. The V gene end was trimmed by 0 bases and the J gene end by 6 bases; junction bases not matched to a gene: 9. The CDR3 consists of 17 residues.

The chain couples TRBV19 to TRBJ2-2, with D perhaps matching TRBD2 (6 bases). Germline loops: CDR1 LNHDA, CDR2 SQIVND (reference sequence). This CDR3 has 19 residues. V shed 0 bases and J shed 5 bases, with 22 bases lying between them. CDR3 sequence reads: CASSIDPPSVNRRTGELFF. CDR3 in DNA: TGTGCCAGTAGTATAGATCCGCCTAGCGTAAACCGGCGGACCGGGGAGCTGTTTTTT.

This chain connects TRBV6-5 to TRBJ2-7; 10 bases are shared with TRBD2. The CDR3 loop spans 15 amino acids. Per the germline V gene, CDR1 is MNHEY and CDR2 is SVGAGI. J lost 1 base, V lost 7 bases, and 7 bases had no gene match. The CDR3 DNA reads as TGTGCCAGCAAACTACAGCGGGAGGGATCCTACGAGCAGTACTTC. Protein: CASKLQREGSYEQYF.

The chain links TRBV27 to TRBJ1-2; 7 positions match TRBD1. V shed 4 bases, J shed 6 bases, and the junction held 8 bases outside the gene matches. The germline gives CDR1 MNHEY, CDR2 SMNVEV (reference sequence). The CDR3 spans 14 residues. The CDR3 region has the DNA TGTGCCAGCAGTTCCCTCGACAGGGCTGATGGCTACACCTTC. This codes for CASSSLDRADGYTF.

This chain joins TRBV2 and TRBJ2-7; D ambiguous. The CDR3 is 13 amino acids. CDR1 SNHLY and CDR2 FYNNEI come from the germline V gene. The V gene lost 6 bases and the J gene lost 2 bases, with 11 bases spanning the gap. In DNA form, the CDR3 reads TGTGCCAGCAGCCGGTCCTCTCCCTACGAGCAGTACTTC. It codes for CASSRSSPYEQYF.

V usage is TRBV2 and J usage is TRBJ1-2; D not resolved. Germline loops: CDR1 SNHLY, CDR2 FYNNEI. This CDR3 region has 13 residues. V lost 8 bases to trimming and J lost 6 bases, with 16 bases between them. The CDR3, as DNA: TGTGCCAGCGGTGTGGTGGGCTCGAATGGCTACACCTTC. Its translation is CASGVVGSNGYTF.

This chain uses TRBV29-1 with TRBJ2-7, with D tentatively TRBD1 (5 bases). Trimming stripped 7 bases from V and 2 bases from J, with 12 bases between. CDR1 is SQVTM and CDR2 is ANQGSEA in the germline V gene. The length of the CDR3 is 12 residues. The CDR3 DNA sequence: TGCAGCGCAGCCCAGGGCACCTACGAGCAGTACTTC. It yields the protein CSAAQGTYEQYF.

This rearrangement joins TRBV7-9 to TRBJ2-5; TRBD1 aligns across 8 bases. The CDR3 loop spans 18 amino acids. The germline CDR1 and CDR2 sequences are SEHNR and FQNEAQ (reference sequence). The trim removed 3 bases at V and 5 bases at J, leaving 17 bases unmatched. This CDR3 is CASSFPQGGRRLAETQYF. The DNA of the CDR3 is TGTGCCAGCAGCTTCCCACAGGGGGGTAGGAGACTGGCCGAGACCCAGTACTTC.

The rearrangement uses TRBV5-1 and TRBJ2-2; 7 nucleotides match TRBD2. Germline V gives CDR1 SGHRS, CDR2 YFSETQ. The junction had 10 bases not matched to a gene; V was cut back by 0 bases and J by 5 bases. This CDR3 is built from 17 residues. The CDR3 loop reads CASSLEPPGLITGELFF. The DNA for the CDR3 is TGCGCCAGCAGCTTGGAGCCTCCGGGACTAATAACCGGGGAGCTGTTTTTT.

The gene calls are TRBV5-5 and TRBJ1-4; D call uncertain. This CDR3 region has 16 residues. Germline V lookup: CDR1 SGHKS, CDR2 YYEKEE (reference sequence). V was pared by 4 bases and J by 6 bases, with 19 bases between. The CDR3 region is CASSVGGERIDEKLFF. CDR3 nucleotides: TGTGCCAGCAGCGTTGGCGGGGAACGGATTGATGAAAAACTGTTTTTT.

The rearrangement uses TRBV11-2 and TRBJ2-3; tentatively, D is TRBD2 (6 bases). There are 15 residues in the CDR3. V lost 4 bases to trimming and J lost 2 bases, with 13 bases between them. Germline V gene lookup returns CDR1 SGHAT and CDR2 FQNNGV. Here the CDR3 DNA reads TGTGCCAGCAGCTCCATAGGAGGGATCACAGATACGCAGTATTTT. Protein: CASSSIGGITDTQYF.

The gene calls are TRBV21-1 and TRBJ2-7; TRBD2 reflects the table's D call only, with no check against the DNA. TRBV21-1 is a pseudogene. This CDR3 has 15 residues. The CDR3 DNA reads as TGTGCCAGCAGCATTACTAGCGGGAGCACCTACGAGCAGTACTTC. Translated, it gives CASSITSGSTYEQYF.

CDR3 nucleotides: TGTGCCACCAGACGGGCCGGGGTGGATACGCAGTATTTT. Its protein is CATRRAGVDTQYF. The genes are TRBV6-5 and TRBJ2-3; weak D call: TRBD2 (5 bases). Germline V CDR1 and CDR2: MNHEY, SVGAGI. Trimming stripped 10 bases from V and 6 bases from J, with 17 bases between. The CDR3 totals 13 residues.

Here the CDR3 DNA reads TGTGCCAGCAGTAATACAGCTGAAGCTTTCTTT. It yields the protein CASSNTAEAFF. V gene TRBV6-5 combines with J gene TRBJ1-1; no clear D gene. CDR1 and CDR2 from the germline V gene are MNHEY and SVGAGI. This CDR3 has 11 residues. V was shortened by 5 bases and J by 6 bases, with 7 bases between the two germline ends.

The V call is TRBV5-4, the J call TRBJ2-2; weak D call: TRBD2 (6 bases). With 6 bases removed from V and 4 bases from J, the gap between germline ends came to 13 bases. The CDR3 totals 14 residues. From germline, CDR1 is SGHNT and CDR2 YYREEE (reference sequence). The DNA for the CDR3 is TGTGCCAGCAAATTTAGCGGAGTCACCGGGGAGCTGTTTTTT. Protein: CASKFSGVTGELFF.

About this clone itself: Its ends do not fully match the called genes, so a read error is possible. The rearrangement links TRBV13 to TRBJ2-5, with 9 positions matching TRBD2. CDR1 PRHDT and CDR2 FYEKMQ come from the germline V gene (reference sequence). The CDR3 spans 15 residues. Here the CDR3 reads CASRLRREGLETQYF. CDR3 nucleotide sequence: TGTGCCAGCCGCTTAAGGCGGGAGGGCCTCGAGACCCAGTACTTC.

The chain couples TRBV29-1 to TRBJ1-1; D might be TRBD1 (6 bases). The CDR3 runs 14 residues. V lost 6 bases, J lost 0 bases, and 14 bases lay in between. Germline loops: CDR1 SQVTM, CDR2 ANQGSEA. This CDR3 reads CSVTRTVMNTEAFF. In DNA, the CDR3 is TGCAGCGTGACTCGGACAGTAATGAACACTGAAGCTTTCTTT.

In DNA form, the CDR3 reads TGCGCCAGCAGCTTGGGGGACAGTTACAATGAGCAGTTCTTC. Translation gives CASSLGDSYNEQFF. V usage is TRBV5-1 and J usage is TRBJ2-1, with 7 bases lining up with TRBD1. This CDR3 region has 14 residues. The ends lost 0 bases at V and 4 bases at J; junction bases unmatched: 1. Germline loops: CDR1 SGHRS, CDR2 YFSETQ. Combining the CDR3 with reference TRBV5-1 and TRBJ2-1 gives the whole variable domain KAGVTQTPRYLIKTRGQQVTLSCSPISGHRSVSWYQQTPGQGLQFLFEYFSETQRNKGNFPGRFSGRQFSNSRSEMNVSTLELGDSALYLCASSLGDSYNEQFFGPGTRLTVL.

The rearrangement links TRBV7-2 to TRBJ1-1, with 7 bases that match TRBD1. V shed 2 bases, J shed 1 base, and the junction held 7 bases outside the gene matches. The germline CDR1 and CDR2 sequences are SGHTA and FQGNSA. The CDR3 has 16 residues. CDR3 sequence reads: CASSLRGTVQNTEAFF. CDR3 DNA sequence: TGTGCCAGCAGCTTACGAGGGACAGTTCAGAACACTGAAGCTTTCTTT.

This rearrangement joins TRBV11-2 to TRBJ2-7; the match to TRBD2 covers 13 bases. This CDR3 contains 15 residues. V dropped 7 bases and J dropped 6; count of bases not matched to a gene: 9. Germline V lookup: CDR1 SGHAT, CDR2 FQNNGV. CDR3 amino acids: CASNGLAGARVEQYF. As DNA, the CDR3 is TGTGCCAGCAACGGACTAGCGGGGGCTCGGGTCGAGCAGTACTTC.

CDR3 amino acids: CASSQVFPSQREDTGELFF. CDR3 DNA: TGCGCCAGCAGCCAAGTCTTCCCCTCCCAGCGGGAGGACACCGGGGAGCTGTTTTTT. The V gene is TRBV4-1, the J gene TRBJ2-2, with 9 bases identical to TRBD2. CDR1 and CDR2 (germline): MGHRA, YSYEKL. The CDR3 is 19 amino acids. V lost 1 base to trimming and J lost 3 bases; unmatched junction nucleotides: 12.